This paragraph covers one T cell receptor (beta chain) sequence. These data originate in a study of blood T cell repertoires in COVID-19. Across the study: Collection of acute and convalescent COVID-19 samples took place in the United States, Italy and Spain. Sources were T cells, B-cell-depleted T cells, or PBMCs; the material itself was cDNA or gDNA.

Study processing details: For nucleated cells, counts were estimated from reference gene primer amplification. Using immunoSEQ multiplex PCR, the repertoire was profiled, and TCRdb retains in-frame clones only, with some absent. V, J and clone size derive from that table, while D and trimming were established from the DNA sequence. The sample lists some 200,000 clones, less than 90% seen once, with around 6.5% in the top ten. The CDR3 is made up of 15 amino acids. Per germline, CDR1 GTSNPN and CDR2 SVGIG (reference sequence). V trimming: 0 bases; J trimming: 4 bases; junction bases outside the gene matches: 6.

The V call is TRBV30, the J call TRBJ2-5; TRBD1 matches 9 bases. This TCR derives from a middle-aged woman with acute or convalescent COVID-19. The source material was peripheral blood. The CDR3 coding sequence is TGTGCCTGGAGTGTTACAGCGGGACAGGGAGAGACCCAGTACTTC. Amino acids: CAWSVTAGQGETQYF.